This TCR beta chain comes out of a study of regulatory T cells in long-lasting Graves disease. Study background: Over 5 years on antithyroid drugs plus positive TSH receptor antibodies marked Graves' disease as persistent.

Time point noted: persistent/refractory GD, antithyroid drugs over 5 years with positive TRAb. TCR sequences were obtained from RNA taken from PBMCs. Details on this clonotype: Its antigen is undetermined.

Study findings and constraints: Analysis covered peripheral blood alone, not thyroid tissue. Graves' patients with persistent disease showed TCR diversity lower than patients newly diagnosed. Clonotypes that were public and shared totalled 2,741 in persistent patients versus roughly 1,000 in new patients.

The CDR3 contains 15 residues. V was cut by 4 bases and J by 2 bases, with 11 bases left in between. Germline CDR1 reads KGHSH; CDR2 reads LQKENI. Arm-PCR of CDR3 regions and iRepertoire HTBI primers were the basis on which TCR beta libraries were built. In TCRdb, the multiplex PCR reads were re-called with MiXCR into one record per CDR3 protein. The table records fewer than 450,000 distinct CDR3 sequences, roughly a quarter of them present only once. The sample in question was peripheral blood mononuclear cells (PBMCs), obtained when the disease was refractory, from a patient treated with antithyroid drugs. The receptor was isolated from a female donor with Graves disease. The V call is TRBV18, the J call TRBJ2-2; a weak D match, TRBD1 (5 bases). The CDR3 loop reads CASSRPQGNTGELFF. Here the CDR3 DNA reads TGTGCCAGCTCACGGCCCCAGGGAAACACCGGGGAGCTGTTTTTT. The entire variable domain, with the rest obtained from reference TRBV18 and TRBJ2-2, is as follows: NAGVMQNPRHLVRRRGQEARLRCSPMKGHSHVYWYRQLPEEGLKFMVYLQKENIIDESGMPKERFSAEFPKEGPSILRIQQVVRGDSAAYFCASSRPQGNTGELFFGEGSRLTVL.